This entry is about one TCR beta chain. This entry is derived from a study of beta chain features in type 1 diabetes. Study in general: Similarity in age, gender and cell yields was seen between patients and healthy donors.

Trimming pared 0 bases from V and 5 bases from J, leaving 8 bases between. This CDR3 contains 14 residues. CDR1 and CDR2 (germline): SGHTA, FQGNSA. The isolated RNA, all of it, was reverse transcribed, so expressed TCRB transcripts were what got sequenced. Assay: immunoSEQ multiplex PCR; the TCRdb copy retains only in-frame clones and omits some. The profile shows approximately 160,000 clones, approximately 8.4% of them singletons. The receptor was derived from a woman between 18 and 30 years old in good health. Sequencing was done on a sample of central memory CD4+ T cells from blood. The gene calls are TRBV7-2 and TRBJ2-1; D may be TRBD2 (5 bases). The CDR3 sequence: CASSLAEVNNEQFF. In DNA, the CDR3 is TGTGCCAGCAGCTTAGCGGAGGTCAACAATGAGCAGTTCTTC.